The 2 T cell receptor beta chains given below trace back to one sample, sequenced in a study of T cell responses to AZD1222 COVID-19 vaccine. Profiled with immunoSEQ multiplex PCR; TCRdb holds only in-frame clones, not every one. The profile shows fewer than 150,000 clones, roughly 92% of them singletons. The sequencing here drew on peripheral blood, taken on day 0 of AZD1222 vaccination. Receptor source: an adult in good health.

This clone was seen a single time. The V and J genes are TRBV25-1 and TRBJ2-1, with D perhaps being TRBD1 or TRBD2 (5 bases each). The CDR3 runs to 15 residues. Trimming took off 8 bases at V and 8 bases at J, with 22 bases between the two ends. CDR1 and CDR2 from the germline V gene are MGHDK and SYGVNS. This chain's CDR3 is CASSLRARVYDEQFF. CDR3 sequence (DNA): TGTGCCAGCTCACTCAGGGCGAGGGTTTACGATGAGCAGTTCTTC.

The table lists this clone with a count of one. The chain links TRBV5-1 to TRBJ2-2, with D possibly matching TRBD1 (5 bases). The V end lost 4 bases, the J end lost 5 bases, and 15 bases lay between the germline ends. In germline, CDR1 is SGHRS, CDR2 YFSETQ. The CDR3 extends over 15 amino acids. CDR3: CASSPSVPGTGELFF. CDR3 in DNA: TGCGCCAGCAGCCCCTCGGTGCCAGGGACCGGGGAGCTGTTTTTT.